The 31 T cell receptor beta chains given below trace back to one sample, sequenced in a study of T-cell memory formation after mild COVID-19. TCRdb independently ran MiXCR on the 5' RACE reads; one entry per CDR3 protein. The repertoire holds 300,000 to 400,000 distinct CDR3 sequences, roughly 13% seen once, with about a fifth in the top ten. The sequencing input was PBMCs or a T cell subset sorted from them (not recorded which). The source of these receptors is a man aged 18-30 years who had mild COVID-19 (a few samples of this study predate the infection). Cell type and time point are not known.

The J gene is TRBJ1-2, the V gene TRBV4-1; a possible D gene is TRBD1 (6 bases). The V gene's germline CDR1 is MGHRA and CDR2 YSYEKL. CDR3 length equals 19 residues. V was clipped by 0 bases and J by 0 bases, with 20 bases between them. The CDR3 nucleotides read TGCGCCAGCAGCCAAGACCCCGGGACATACCTAGAGGCTAACTATGGCTACACCTTC. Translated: CASSQDPGTYLEANYGYTF.

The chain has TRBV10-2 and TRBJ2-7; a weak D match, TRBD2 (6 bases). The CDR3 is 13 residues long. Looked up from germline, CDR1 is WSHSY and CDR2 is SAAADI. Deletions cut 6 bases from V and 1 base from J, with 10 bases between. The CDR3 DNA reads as TGCGCCAGCAGGGCAGGGAGGTCCTACGAGCAGTACTTC. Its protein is CASRAGRSYEQYF.

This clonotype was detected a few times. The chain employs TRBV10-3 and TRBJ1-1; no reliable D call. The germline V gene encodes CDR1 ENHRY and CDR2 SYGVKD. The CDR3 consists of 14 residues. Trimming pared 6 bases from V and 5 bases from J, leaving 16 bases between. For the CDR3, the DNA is TGTGCCATCAGACAAGGGCCCATGGGGACTGAAGCTTTCTTT. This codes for CAIRQGPMGTEAFF.

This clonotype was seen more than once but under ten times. This chain's CDR3 is CASSGRPADFYGYTF. The DNA of the CDR3 is TGTGCCAGCAGCGGACGGCCGGCAGACTTCTATGGCTACACCTTC. The V gene is TRBV6-2 or TRBV6-3, the J gene TRBJ1-2, with unresolved D. Trimming left V 6 bases short and J 4 bases short, with 18 bases between. CDR1 and CDR2 from the germline V gene are MNHEY and SVGEGT. The CDR3 has 15 residues.

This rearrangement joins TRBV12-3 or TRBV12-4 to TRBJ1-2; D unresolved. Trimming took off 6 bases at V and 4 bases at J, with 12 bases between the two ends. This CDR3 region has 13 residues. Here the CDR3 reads CASSPRRLYGYTF. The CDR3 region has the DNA TGTGCCAGCAGCCCCCGGAGACTCTATGGCTACACCTTC.

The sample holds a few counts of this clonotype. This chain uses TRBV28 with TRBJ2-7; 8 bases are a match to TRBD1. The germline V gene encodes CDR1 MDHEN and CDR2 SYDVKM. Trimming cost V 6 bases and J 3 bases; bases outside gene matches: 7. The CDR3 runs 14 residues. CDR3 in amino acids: CASSPPGTGYEQYV. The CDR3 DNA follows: TGTGCCAGCAGCCCACCTGGGACAGGCTACGAGCAGTACGTC.

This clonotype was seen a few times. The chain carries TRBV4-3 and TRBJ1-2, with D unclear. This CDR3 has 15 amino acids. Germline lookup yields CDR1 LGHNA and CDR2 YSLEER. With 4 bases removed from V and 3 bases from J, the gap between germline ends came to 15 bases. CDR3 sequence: CASSRGLLEDYGYTF. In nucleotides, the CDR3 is TGCGCCAGCAGCCGCGGACTGCTGGAGGACTATGGCTACACCTTC.

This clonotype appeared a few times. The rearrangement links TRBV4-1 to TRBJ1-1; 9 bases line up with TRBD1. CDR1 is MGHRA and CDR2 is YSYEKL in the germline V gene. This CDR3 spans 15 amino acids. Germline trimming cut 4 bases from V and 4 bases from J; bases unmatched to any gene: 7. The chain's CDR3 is CASSPTGTGTTEAFF. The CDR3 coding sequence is TGCGCCAGCAGCCCAACGGGGACAGGGACCACTGAAGCTTTCTTT.

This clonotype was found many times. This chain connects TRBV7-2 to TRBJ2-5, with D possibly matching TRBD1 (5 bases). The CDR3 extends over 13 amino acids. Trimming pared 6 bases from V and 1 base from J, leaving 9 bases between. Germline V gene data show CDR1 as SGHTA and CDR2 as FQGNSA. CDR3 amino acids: CASSFRGQETQYF. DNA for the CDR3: TGTGCCAGCAGTTTTAGGGGCCAAGAGACCCAGTACTTC.

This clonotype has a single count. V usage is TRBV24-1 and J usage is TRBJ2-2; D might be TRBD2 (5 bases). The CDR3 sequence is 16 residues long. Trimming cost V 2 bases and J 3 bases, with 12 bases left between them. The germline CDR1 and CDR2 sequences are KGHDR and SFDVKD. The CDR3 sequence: CATSDSSDGDTGELFF. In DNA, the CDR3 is TGTGCCACCAGTGATTCCTCGGACGGGGACACCGGGGAGCTGTTTTTT.

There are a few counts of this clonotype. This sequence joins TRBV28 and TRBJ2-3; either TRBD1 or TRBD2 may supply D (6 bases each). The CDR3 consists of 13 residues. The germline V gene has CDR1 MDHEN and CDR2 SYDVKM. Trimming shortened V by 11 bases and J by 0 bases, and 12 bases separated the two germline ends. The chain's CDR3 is CASGATSTDTQYF. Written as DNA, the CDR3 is TGTGCCTCGGGGGCGACTAGCACAGATACGCAGTATTTT.

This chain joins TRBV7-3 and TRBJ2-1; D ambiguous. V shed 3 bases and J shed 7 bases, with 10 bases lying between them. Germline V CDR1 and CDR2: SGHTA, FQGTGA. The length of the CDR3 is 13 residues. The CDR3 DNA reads TGTGCCAGCAGCTTGGAGAGGTGGAATGAGCAGTTCTTC. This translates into CASSLERWNEQFF.

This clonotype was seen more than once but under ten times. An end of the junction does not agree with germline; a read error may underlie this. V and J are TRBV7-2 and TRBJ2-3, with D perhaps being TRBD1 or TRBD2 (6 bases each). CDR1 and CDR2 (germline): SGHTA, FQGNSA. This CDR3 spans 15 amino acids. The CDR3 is CASSLSVGGTDTQYF. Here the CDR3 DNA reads TGTGCCAGCAGCTTAAGTGTGGGGGGCACGGATACGCAGTATTTT.

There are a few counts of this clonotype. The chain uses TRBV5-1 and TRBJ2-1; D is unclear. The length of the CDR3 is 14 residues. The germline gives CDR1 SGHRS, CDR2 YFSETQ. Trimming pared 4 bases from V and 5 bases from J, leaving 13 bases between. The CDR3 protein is CASSPDPRNNEQFF. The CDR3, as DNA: TGCGCCAGCAGCCCGGACCCCCGGAACAATGAGCAGTTCTTC. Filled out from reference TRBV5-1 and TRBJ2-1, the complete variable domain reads KAGVTQTPRYLIKTRGQQVTLSCSPISGHRSVSWYQQTPGQGLQFLFEYFSETQRNKGNFPGRFSGRQFSNSRSEMNVSTLELGDSALYLCASSPDPRNNEQFFGPGTRLTVL.

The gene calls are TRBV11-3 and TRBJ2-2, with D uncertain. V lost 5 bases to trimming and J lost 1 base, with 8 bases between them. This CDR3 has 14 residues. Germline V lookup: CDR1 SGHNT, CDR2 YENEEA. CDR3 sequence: CASSADMNTGELFF. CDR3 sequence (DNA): TGTGCCAGCAGCGCTGACATGAACACCGGGGAGCTGTTTTTT.

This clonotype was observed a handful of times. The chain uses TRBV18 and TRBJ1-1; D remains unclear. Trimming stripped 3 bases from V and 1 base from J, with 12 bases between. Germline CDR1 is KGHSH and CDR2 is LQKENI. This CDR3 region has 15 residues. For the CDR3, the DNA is TGTGCCAGCTCACCCCAGACGGGGTCGAACACTGAAGCTTTCTTT. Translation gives CASSPQTGSNTEAFF.

This CDR3 reads CASSPGQGYNSPLHF. CDR3 DNA: TGTGCCAGCAGCCCGGGACAGGGTTACAATTCACCCCTCCACTTT. The genes are TRBV6-5 and TRBJ1-6; 9 nucleotides agree with TRBD1. The CDR3 has 15 residues. Germline V gene sequence: CDR1 MNHEY, CDR2 SVGAGI. Trimming took 6 bases from V and 7 from J; bases not matched to a gene: 7.

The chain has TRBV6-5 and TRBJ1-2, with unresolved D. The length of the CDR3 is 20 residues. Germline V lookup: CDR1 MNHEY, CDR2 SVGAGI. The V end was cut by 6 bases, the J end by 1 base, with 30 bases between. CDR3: CASSHRWNTTGKDLNYGYTF. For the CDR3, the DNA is TGTGCCAGCAGCCACCGCTGGAACACGACCGGGAAGGACCTTAACTATGGCTACACCTTC.

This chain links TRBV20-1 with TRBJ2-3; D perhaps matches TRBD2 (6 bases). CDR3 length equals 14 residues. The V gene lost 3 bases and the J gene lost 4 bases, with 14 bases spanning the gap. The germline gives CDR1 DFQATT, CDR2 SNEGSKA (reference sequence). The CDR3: CSASGGNGPDTQYF. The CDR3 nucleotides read TGCAGTGCTAGTGGGGGGAACGGACCAGATACGCAGTATTTT.

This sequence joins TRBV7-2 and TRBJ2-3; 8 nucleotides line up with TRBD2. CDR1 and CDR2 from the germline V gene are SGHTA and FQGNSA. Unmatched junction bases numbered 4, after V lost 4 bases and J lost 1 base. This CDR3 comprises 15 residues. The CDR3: CASSSIAGRTDTQYF. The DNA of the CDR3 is TGTGCCAGCAGCTCCATAGCGGGGCGCACAGATACGCAGTATTTT.

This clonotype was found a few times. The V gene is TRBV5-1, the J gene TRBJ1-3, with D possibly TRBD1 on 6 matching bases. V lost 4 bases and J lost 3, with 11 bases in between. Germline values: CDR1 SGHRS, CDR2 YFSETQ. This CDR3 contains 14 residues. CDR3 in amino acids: CASSIGTIGNTIYF. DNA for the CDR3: TGCGCCAGCAGCATAGGGACAATTGGAAACACCATATATTTT.

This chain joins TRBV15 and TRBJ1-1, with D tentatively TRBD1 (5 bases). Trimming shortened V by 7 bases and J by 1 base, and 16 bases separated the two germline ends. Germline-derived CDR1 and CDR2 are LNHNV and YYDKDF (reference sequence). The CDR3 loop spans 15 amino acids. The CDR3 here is CATIGGRGSNTEAFF. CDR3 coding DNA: TGTGCCACCATCGGAGGAAGGGGCTCGAACACTGAAGCTTTCTTT.

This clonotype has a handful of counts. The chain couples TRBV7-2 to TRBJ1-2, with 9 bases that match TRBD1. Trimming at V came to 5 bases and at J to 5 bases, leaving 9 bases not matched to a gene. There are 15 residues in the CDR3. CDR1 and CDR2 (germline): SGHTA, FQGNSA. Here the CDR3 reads CASSPRQGVQYGYTF. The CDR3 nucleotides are TGTGCCAGCAGCCCCAGACAGGGGGTGCAGTATGGCTACACCTTC.

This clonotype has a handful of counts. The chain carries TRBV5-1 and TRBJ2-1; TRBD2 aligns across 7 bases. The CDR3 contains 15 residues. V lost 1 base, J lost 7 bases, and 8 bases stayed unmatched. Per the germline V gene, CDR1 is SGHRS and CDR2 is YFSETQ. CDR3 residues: CASSLFLAEDNEQFF. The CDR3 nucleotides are TGCGCCAGCAGCTTGTTCCTAGCGGAGGATAATGAGCAGTTCTTC.

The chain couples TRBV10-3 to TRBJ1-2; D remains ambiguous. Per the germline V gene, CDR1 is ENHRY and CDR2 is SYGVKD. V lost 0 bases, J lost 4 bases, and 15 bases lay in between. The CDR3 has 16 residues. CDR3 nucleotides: TGTGCCATCAGTGAGTCGAAGGATCCGGGGATCTATGGCTACACCTTC. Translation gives CAISESKDPGIYGYTF.

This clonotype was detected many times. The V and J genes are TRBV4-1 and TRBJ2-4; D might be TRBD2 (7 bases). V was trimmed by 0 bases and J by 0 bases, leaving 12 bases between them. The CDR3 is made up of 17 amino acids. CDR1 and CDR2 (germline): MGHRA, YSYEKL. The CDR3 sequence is CASSQDGGAKAKNIQYF. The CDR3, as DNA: TGCGCCAGCAGCCAAGATGGGGGGGCGAAAGCCAAAAACATTCAGTACTTC.

The DNA of the CDR3 is TGTGCCAGCAGCCTTAGCGGAGCAAAAGAGACCCAGTACTTC. Its translation is CASSLSGAKETQYF. The chain combines TRBV12-3 or TRBV12-4 with TRBJ2-5; tentatively, D is TRBD2 (6 bases). The CDR3 runs to 14 residues. V lost 6 bases and J 3 bases, leaving 14 bases between the germline ends.

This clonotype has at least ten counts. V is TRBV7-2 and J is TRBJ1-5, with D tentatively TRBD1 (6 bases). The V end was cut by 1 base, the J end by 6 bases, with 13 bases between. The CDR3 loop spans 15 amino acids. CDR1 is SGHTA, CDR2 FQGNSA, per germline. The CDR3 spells CASSLGYRESQPQHF. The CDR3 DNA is TGTGCCAGCAGCTTAGGGTACAGGGAAAGTCAGCCCCAGCATTTT.

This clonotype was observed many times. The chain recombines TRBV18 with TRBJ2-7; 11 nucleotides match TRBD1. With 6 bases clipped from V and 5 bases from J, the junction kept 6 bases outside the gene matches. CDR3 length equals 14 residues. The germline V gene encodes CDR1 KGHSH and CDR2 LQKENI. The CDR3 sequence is CASSRGQGADEQYF. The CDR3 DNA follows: TGTGCCAGCTCCCGAGGACAGGGGGCAGACGAGCAGTACTTC.

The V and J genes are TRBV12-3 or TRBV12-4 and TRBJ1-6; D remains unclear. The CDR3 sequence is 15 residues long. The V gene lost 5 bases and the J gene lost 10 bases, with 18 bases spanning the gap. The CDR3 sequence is CASSPTDALGSPLHF. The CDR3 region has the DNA TGTGCCAGCAGTCCGACCGACGCTCTAGGCTCACCCCTCCACTTT.

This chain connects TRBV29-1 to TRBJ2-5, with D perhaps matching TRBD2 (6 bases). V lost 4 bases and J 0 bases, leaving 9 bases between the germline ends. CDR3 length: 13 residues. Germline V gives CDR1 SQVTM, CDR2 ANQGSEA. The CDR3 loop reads CSVGRDYQETQYF. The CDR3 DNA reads TGCAGCGTTGGACGGGACTACCAAGAGACCCAGTACTTC.